The 18 T cell receptor beta chains below come from one sample, sequenced in a study of cytomegalovirus exposure and HLA in healthy donors. PCR amplification relied on 60 Vbeta primers (plus 13 Jbeta primers). Data came from immunoSEQ multiplex PCR; TCRdb stores just in-frame clones and leaves some out. The sample has under 250,000 clones, about 80% seen once. The sample comprised PBMCs. The receptors were sampled from a woman younger than 45 in good health and CMV-seronegative.

This clone was detected only a few times. CDR3 amino acids: CASSQRGTSGKTGEQFF. The CDR3 bases are TGCGCCAGCAGCCAGAGAGGCACTAGCGGGAAAACGGGTGAGCAGTTCTTC. The V and J genes are TRBV4-1 and TRBJ2-1, with TRBD2 identical over 10 bases. V shed 3 bases and J 9 bases; nucleotides not matched to a gene: 14. CDR3 size: 17 residues. Germline V gene sequence: CDR1 MGHRA, CDR2 YSYEKL.

The rearrangement links TRBV5-1 to TRBJ1-1; D remains unclear. V was shortened by 0 bases and J by 7 bases, with 13 bases between the two germline ends. Germline V gene lookup returns CDR1 SGHRS and CDR2 YFSETQ. The CDR3 totals 14 residues. CDR3 nucleotide sequence: TGCGCCAGCAGCTTGGGCCGGACGGGGATTGAAGCTTTCTTT. It translates to CASSLGRTGIEAFF.

The chain couples TRBV2 to TRBJ1-2; D ambiguous. The CDR3 is 11 amino acids. Germline V CDR1 and CDR2: SNHLY, FYNNEI. The ends were cut back, 7 bases at V and 4 bases at J, with 7 bases in the middle. The CDR3 loop is CASTSSYGYTF. CDR3 nucleotides: TGTGCCAGCACAAGCTCCTATGGCTACACCTTC.

V and J are TRBV4-2 and TRBJ1-5; maybe TRBD1 (6 bases). CDR3 length equals 14 residues. Looked up from germline, CDR1 is LGHNA and CDR2 is YNFKEQ. V shed 0 bases and J shed 4 bases, with 7 bases lying between them. CDR3 residues: CASSQDRGNQPQHF. CDR3 coding DNA: TGTGCCAGCAGCCAAGACAGGGGTAATCAGCCCCAGCATTTT.

The V call is TRBV4-1, the J call TRBJ2-7; a possible D gene is TRBD2 (5 bases). The CDR3 loop spans 12 amino acids. CDR1 MGHRA and CDR2 YSYEKL come from the germline V gene. V was clipped by 5 bases and J by 7 bases, with 12 bases between them. The CDR3 DNA sequence: TGCGCCAGCAGCTTGAGGGCTAGGGAGCAGTACTTC. Translating gives CASSLRAREQYF.

CDR3 coding DNA: TGTGCCAGCAGTTTATGGGCAGGGGCTTACTTC. It is translated as CASSLWAGAYF. The V gene is TRBV28, the J gene TRBJ2-7, with D tentatively TRBD1 (6 bases). Germline-derived CDR1 and CDR2 are MDHEN and SYDVKM. The ends were cut back, 0 bases at V and 13 bases at J, with 10 bases in the middle. The CDR3 sequence is 11 residues long.

The chain employs TRBV7-8 and TRBJ2-7, with 8 bases fitting TRBD2. V shed 4 bases and J 1 base; nucleotides not matched to a gene: 9. The V gene's germline CDR1 is SGHVS and CDR2 FQNEAQ. CDR3 length: 16 residues. CDR3 amino acids: CASSSRSGSVSYEQYF. CDR3 coding DNA: TGTGCCAGCAGCTCCCGAAGCGGGAGTGTATCCTACGAGCAGTACTTC.

V usage is TRBV11-2 and J usage is TRBJ2-7; 9 nucleotides align to TRBD1. The CDR3 spans 14 residues. Germline assignment: CDR1 SGHAT and CDR2 FQNNGV. Trimming removed 4 bases from V and 2 bases from J; junction bases left unmatched: 3. The CDR3 region is CASSWDRATYEQYF. The CDR3 nucleotides are TGTGCCAGCAGCTGGGACAGGGCAACCTACGAGCAGTACTTC. Variable domain in full (rest from reference TRBV11-2 and TRBJ2-7): EAGVAQSPRYKIIEKRQSVAFWCNPISGHATLYWYQQILGQGPKLLIQFQNNGVVDDSQLPKDRFSAERLKGVDSTLKIQPAKLEDSAVYLCASSWDRATYEQYFGPGTRLTVT.

V usage is TRBV28 and J usage is TRBJ1-6, with TRBD1 matching 10 bases. The V and J ends lost 7 bases and 7 bases, in that order; junction bases with no gene match: 7. The CDR3 totals 15 residues. CDR1 and CDR2 (germline): MDHEN, SYDVKM. The CDR3 spells CASTPEGQGNSPLHF. Written as DNA, the CDR3 is TGTGCCAGCACCCCCGAGGGACAGGGGAATTCACCCCTCCACTTT.

The chain combines TRBV12-5 with TRBJ2-5; 9 bases agree with TRBD1. This CDR3 region has 13 residues. Germline trimming cut 10 bases from V and 5 bases from J; bases unmatched to any gene: 8. The germline gives CDR1 LGHNT, CDR2 FRNRAP. CDR3 amino acids: CATRRTGVETQYF. CDR3 bases: TGTGCTACCCGAAGGACAGGGGTGGAGACCCAGTACTTC.

The rearrangement links TRBV5-1 to TRBJ2-1; 12 nucleotides match TRBD1. The germline CDR1 and CDR2 sequences are SGHRS and YFSETQ. This CDR3 region has 16 residues. J was trimmed by 8 bases and V by 0 bases; bases with no gene match: 6. CDR3 sequence reads: CASSLAAGTGGDEQFF. CDR3 nucleotide sequence: TGCGCCAGCAGCTTGGCCGCAGGGACAGGGGGCGATGAGCAGTTCTTC.

This sequence joins TRBV7-8 and TRBJ2-4; 9 bases are shared with TRBD1. Germline loops: CDR1 SGHVS, CDR2 FQNEAQ. V trimming: 2 bases; J trimming: 5 bases; junction bases outside the gene matches: 4. CDR3 size: 15 residues. The CDR3 DNA is TGTGCCAGCAGCTTACACTGGACAGGGGAAAACATTCAGTACTTC. It encodes CASSLHWTGENIQYF.

This clone was counted between two and nine times. J is TRBJ1-5 and V is TRBV2; D gene unclear. Germline V CDR1 and CDR2: SNHLY, FYNNEI. Trimming pared 7 bases from V and 1 base from J, leaving 11 bases between. This CDR3 region has 14 residues. The CDR3 spells CASTTSGSNQPQHF. Written as DNA, the CDR3 is TGTGCCAGCACTACCTCAGGAAGCAATCAGCCCCAGCATTTT. The full variable domain, its missing parts supplied by reference TRBV2 and TRBJ1-5, is EPEVTQTPSHQVTQMGQEVILRCVPISNHLYFYWYRQILGQKVEFLVSFYNNEISEKSEIFDDQFSVERPDGSNFTLKIRSTKLEDSAMYFCASTTSGSNQPQHFGDGTRLSIL.

This chain uses TRBV5-1 with TRBJ1-1; TRBD1 is a possible D gene (6 bases). Trimming left V 4 bases short and J 7 bases short, with 14 bases between. Germline CDR1 and CDR2: SGHRS and YFSETQ. This CDR3 contains 13 residues. The CDR3 sequence: CASSTGTPGEAFF. As DNA, the CDR3 is TGCGCCAGCAGCACGGGGACACCCGGTGAAGCTTTCTTT.

The chain uses TRBV13 and TRBJ2-1; D is unresolved. Trimming pared 5 bases from V and 8 bases from J, leaving 10 bases between. Looked up from germline, CDR1 is PRHDT and CDR2 is FYEKMQ (reference sequence). The length of the CDR3 is 12 residues. Written as DNA, the CDR3 is TGTGCCAGCAGCGCGACGCAGGATGAGCAGTTCTTC. It codes for CASSATQDEQFF.

This clone appeared a single time. The chain joins TRBV15 to TRBJ1-1, with 10 bases that match TRBD1. The CDR3 spans 14 residues. V was clipped by 5 bases and J by 4 bases; unmatched bases: 4. The germline gives CDR1 LNHNV, CDR2 YYDKDF (reference sequence). CDR3 region: CATSDRGHGTEAFF. In nucleotides, the CDR3 is TGTGCCACCAGCGACAGGGGGCACGGCACTGAAGCTTTCTTT.

The chain couples TRBV5-1 to TRBJ1-2, with a possible D match to TRBD1 (6 bases). The CDR3 runs to 15 residues. With 4 bases removed from V and 5 bases from J, the gap between germline ends came to 18 bases. The germline CDR1 and CDR2 sequences are SGHRS and YFSETQ. In nucleotides, the CDR3 is TGCGCCAGCAGCCCCCGACCTGGACAGCAATATGGCTACACCTTC. Translating gives CASSPRPGQQYGYTF.

This clone occurred a few times. This sequence joins TRBV27 and TRBJ1-1; no definite D call. V was shortened by 5 bases and J by 0 bases, with 10 bases between the two germline ends. CDR3 length: 14 amino acids. Per germline, CDR1 MNHEY and CDR2 SMNVEV (reference sequence). The CDR3 DNA sequence: TGTGCCAGCAGTCTGTTAAGCATGAACACTGAAGCTTTCTTT. The encoded protein is CASSLLSMNTEAFF.